Following are 19 T cell receptor beta chains from one sample sequenced in a study of regulatory T cells in long-lasting Graves disease. Described time point: newly diagnosed GD, antithyroid drugs for less than 3 months. The TCR library was made from RNA extracted from PBMCs. Building the TCR beta libraries relied on iRepertoire HTBI primers, and CDR3 regions underwent Arm-PCR. TCRdb used MiXCR to reprocess the multiplex PCR reads, holding one entry per CDR3 protein. The table records hundreds of thousands of distinct CDR3 sequences, approximately 12% of them present only once. The same data also contributed to another study, on T cells in Graves' hyperthyroidism and ophthalmopathy.

This specimen consisted of peripheral blood mononuclear cells (PBMCs), obtained at new diagnosis, from a patient treated with antithyroid drugs. These receptors were collected from a woman between 25 and 40 years old with Graves disease.

This clonotype has a count of ten or more. V is TRBV27 and J is TRBJ2-5; 13 nucleotides align to TRBD2. V gave up 7 bases and J gave up 5 bases; unmatched junction bases: 7. Per the germline V gene, CDR1 is MNHEY and CDR2 is SMNVEV (reference sequence). There are 15 residues in the CDR3. The CDR3 sequence: CASTRLAGGRETQYF. CDR3 nucleotide sequence: TGTGCCAGCACTCGACTAGCGGGAGGACGGGAGACCCAGTACTTC.

In nucleotides, the CDR3 is TGCAGTGCTAGAGATTTTTCAGGGCGGGTTCGAGGGAATGAGCAGTTCTTC. Its protein is CSARDFSGRVRGNEQFF. V usage is TRBV20-1 and J usage is TRBJ2-1; either TRBD1 or TRBD2 may supply D (5 bases each). CDR1 and CDR2 (germline): DFQATT, SNEGSKA (reference sequence). The V end was cut by 0 bases, the J end by 7 bases, with 22 bases between. The CDR3 sequence is 17 residues long.

V gene TRBV12-3 or TRBV12-4 combines with J gene TRBJ2-7, with D perhaps TRBD1 (6 bases). The CDR3 has 13 residues. Trimming removed 5 bases from V and 6 bases from J, with 14 bases in between. CDR3 protein: CASSPRTASEQYF. CDR3 sequence (DNA): TGTGCCAGCAGTCCCCGGACAGCCTCCGAGCAGTACTTC.

This clonotype was observed many times. The V gene is TRBV20-1, the J gene TRBJ2-3; no clear D gene. The CDR3 contains 13 residues. The V end lost 6 bases, the J end lost 6 bases, and 16 bases lay between the germline ends. CDR1 is DFQATT and CDR2 is SNEGSKA in the germline V gene (reference sequence). The CDR3 protein is CSARAPGPDTQYF. In DNA, the CDR3 is TGCAGTGCAAGGGCCCCGGGCCCCGATACGCAGTATTTT.

This clonotype was observed at least ten times. The chain combines TRBV28 with TRBJ2-7, with D maybe TRBD2 (7 bases). The CDR3 totals 15 residues. Germline assignment: CDR1 MDHEN and CDR2 SYDVKM. Trimming took 3 bases from V and 4 from J, leaving 16 bases between them. The CDR3 loop is CASSLPGGQGYEQYF. CDR3 DNA sequence: TGTGCCAGCAGTTTGCCGGGGGGCCAAGGTTACGAGCAGTACTTC.

CDR3 nucleotide sequence: TGTGCCAGCAGTGAACCAGGATACACAGATACGCAGTATTTT. Protein: CASSEPGYTDTQYF. The chain recombines TRBV6-1 with TRBJ2-3; D not certain. Germline V gives CDR1 MNHNS, CDR2 SASEGT. This CDR3 contains 14 residues. Trimming pared 2 bases from V and 2 bases from J, leaving 8 bases between.

This clonotype was seen more than once but under ten times. The rearrangement uses TRBV7-2 and TRBJ1-3, with 7 bases fitting TRBD1. V lost 7 bases to trimming and J lost 4 bases; unmatched junction nucleotides: 10. The germline CDR1 and CDR2 sequences are SGHTA and FQGNSA. This CDR3 spans 15 amino acids. DNA of the CDR3: TGTGCCAGCAACCGACCACAGGGGATAGGAAACACCATATATTTT. It encodes CASNRPQGIGNTIYF. Full variable domain (missing parts from reference TRBV7-2 and TRBJ1-3): GAGVSQSPSNKVTEKGKDVELRCDPISGHTALYWYRQSLGQGLEFLIYFQGNSAPDKSGLPSDRFSAERTGGSVSTLTIQRTQQEDSAVYLCASNRPQGIGNTIYFGEGSWLTVV.

The chain couples TRBV29-1 to TRBJ2-6, with D uncertain. CDR1 is SQVTM and CDR2 is ANQGSEA in the germline V gene. Deletions cut 6 bases from V and 2 bases from J, with 11 bases between. CDR3 length equals 14 residues. CDR3: CSVASGTGANVLTF. The CDR3 DNA sequence: TGCAGCGTGGCCTCAGGTACTGGGGCCAACGTCCTGACTTTC.

This chain links TRBV24-1 with TRBJ2-4, with D perhaps matching TRBD1 (5 bases). With 5 bases removed from V and 8 bases from J, the gap between germline ends came to 12 bases. Germline CDR1 KGHDR, CDR2 SFDVKD. The CDR3 totals 13 residues. DNA for the CDR3: TGTGCCACCAGTGGTCAGGGTGGCGACATTCAGTACTTC. It codes for CATSGQGGDIQYF.

There are many counts of this clonotype. The chain recombines TRBV2 with TRBJ2-1; no reliable D call. The CDR3 loop spans 15 amino acids. Germline V lookup: CDR1 SNHLY, CDR2 FYNNEI. V was pared by 4 bases and J by 2 bases, with 12 bases between. The CDR3 DNA sequence: TGTGCCAGCAGTGGCGGCGCAGGCCCCTACAATGAGCAGTTCTTC. It encodes CASSGGAGPYNEQFF.

This clonotype was seen a few times. A single base separates this from a much larger clone, so it may be a read error. The chain employs TRBV28 and TRBJ2-7; D is unresolved. CDR1 MDHEN and CDR2 SYDVKM come from the germline V gene. The CDR3 is 12 residues long. V lost 3 bases and J 7 bases, leaving 10 bases between the germline ends. This CDR3 reads CASSFEANEQYF. The CDR3 bases are TGTGCCAGCAGTTTTGAGGCTAATGAGCAGTACTTC.

This clonotype came up many times. This chain uses TRBV9 with TRBJ2-7; possibly TRBD1 for D (5 bases). There are 13 residues in the CDR3. Germline V gives CDR1 SGDLS, CDR2 YYNGEE. Trimming removed 4 bases from V and 2 bases from J, with 10 bases in between. The CDR3 sequence is CASSIRQTYEQYF. The CDR3 region has the DNA TGTGCCAGCAGCATCCGACAGACCTACGAGCAGTACTTC.

This clonotype occurred many times. The rearrangement joins TRBV6-9 to TRBJ2-7; TRBD1 agrees at 7 bases. This CDR3 is built from 14 residues. Germline V CDR1 and CDR2: MNHGY, SVAAGI. V lost 3 bases, J lost 8 bases, and 10 bases stayed unmatched. This chain's CDR3 is CASSYPGQAEKQYF. The CDR3 coding sequence is TGTGCCAGCAGTTACCCTGGACAGGCCGAAAAGCAGTACTTC.

This chain uses TRBV6-5 with TRBJ2-2; the match to TRBD2 covers 10 bases. The CDR3 is made up of 16 amino acids. The germline CDR1 and CDR2 sequences are MNHEY and SVGAGI. With 0 bases clipped from V and 7 bases from J, the junction kept 5 bases outside the gene matches. In DNA, the CDR3 is TGTGCCAGCAGTTACTCGGCACTAGCGGGAATCGGGGAGCTGTTTTTT. This gives the protein CASSYSALAGIGELFF.

With respect to this clonotype: A much bigger clone sits one base away, suggesting this may be a read error. The V gene is TRBV19, the J gene TRBJ1-1; 7 bases line up with TRBD1. Unmatched junction bases numbered 6, after V lost 4 bases and J lost 4 bases. Per germline, CDR1 LNHDA and CDR2 SQIVND (reference sequence). This CDR3 contains 14 residues. The CDR3, as DNA: TGTGCCAGTAGTACGAAAGGGGGCGGCACTGAAGCTTTCTTT. It codes for CASSTKGGGTEAFF.

This chain links TRBV5-1 with TRBJ2-3; the D is unclear. Trimming left V 0 bases short and J 0 bases short, with 8 bases between. This CDR3 comprises 15 residues. Germline lookup yields CDR1 SGHRS and CDR2 YFSETQ. CDR3 sequence: CASSLGRPSTDTQYF. In nucleotides, the CDR3 is TGCGCCAGCAGCTTGGGACGACCTAGCACAGATACGCAGTATTTT.

The genes are TRBV4-3 and TRBJ2-7; 12 bases are a match to TRBD2. V was pared by 0 bases and J by 4 bases, with 4 bases of the junction left unmatched. This CDR3 region has 16 residues. The V gene's germline CDR1 is LGHNA and CDR2 YSLEER. The CDR3 spells CASSQEGTSGFYEQYF. Written as DNA, the CDR3 is TGCGCCAGCAGCCAAGAGGGGACTAGCGGGTTTTACGAGCAGTACTTC.

This chain's CDR3 is CSVAFDRVGTEAFF. CDR3 nucleotide sequence: TGCAGCGTTGCTTTCGACAGGGTAGGAACTGAAGCTTTCTTT. The J gene is TRBJ1-1, the V gene TRBV29-1; 7 nucleotides align to TRBD1. V was clipped by 4 bases and J by 5 bases; unmatched bases: 10. The CDR3 totals 14 residues. Germline V gene data show CDR1 as SQVTM and CDR2 as ANQGSEA.

This chain uses TRBV11-2 with TRBJ2-1, with 9 bases that match TRBD2. Germline lookup yields CDR1 SGHAT and CDR2 FQNNGV. Trimming at V came to 1 base and at J to 7 bases, leaving 8 bases not matched to a gene. This CDR3 is built from 16 residues. This CDR3 reads CASSLGAGGPRNEQFF. In DNA form, the CDR3 reads TGTGCCAGCAGCTTAGGGGCGGGAGGGCCAAGGAATGAGCAGTTCTTC.